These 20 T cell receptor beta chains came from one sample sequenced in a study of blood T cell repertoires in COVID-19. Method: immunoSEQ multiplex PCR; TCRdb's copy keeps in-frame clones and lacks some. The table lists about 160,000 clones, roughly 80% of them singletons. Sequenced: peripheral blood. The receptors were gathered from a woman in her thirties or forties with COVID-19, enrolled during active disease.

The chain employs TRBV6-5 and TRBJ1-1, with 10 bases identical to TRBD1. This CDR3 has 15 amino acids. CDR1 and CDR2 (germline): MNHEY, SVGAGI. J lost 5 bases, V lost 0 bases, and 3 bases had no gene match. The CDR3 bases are TGTGCCAGCAGTTACTCGACAGGGGGCCAAACTGAAGCTTTCTTT. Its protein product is CASSYSTGGQTEAFF.

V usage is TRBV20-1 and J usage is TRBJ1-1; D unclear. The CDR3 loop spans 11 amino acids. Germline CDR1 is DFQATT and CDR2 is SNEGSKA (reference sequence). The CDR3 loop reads CRVYSNTEAFF. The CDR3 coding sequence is TGCAGGGTTTACTCGAACACTGAAGCTTTCTTT.

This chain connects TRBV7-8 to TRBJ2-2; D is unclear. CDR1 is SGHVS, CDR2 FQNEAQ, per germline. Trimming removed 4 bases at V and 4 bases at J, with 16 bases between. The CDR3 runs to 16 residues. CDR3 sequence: CASSSPGPISTGELFF. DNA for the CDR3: TGTGCCAGCAGCTCCCCTGGGCCCATCTCCACCGGGGAGCTGTTTTTT. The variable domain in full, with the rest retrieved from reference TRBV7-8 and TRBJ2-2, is GAGVSQSPRYKVAKRGQDVALRCDPISGHVSLFWYQQALGQGPEFLTYFQNEAQLDKSGLPSDRFFAERPEGSVSTLKIQRTQQEDSAVYLCASSSPGPISTGELFFGEGSRLTVL.

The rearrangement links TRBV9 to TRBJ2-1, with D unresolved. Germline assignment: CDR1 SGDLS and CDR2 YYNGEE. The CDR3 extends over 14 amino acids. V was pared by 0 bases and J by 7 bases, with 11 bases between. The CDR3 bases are TGTGCCAGCAGCGTAGGCCCGGGTACGAATGAGCAGTTCTTC. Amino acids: CASSVGPGTNEQFF.

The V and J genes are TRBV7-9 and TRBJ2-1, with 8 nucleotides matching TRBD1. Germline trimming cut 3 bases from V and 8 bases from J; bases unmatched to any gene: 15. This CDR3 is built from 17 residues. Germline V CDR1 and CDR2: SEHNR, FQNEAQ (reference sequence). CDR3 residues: CASSFRGHPETSYEQFF. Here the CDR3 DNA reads TGTGCCAGCAGCTTCAGGGGGCACCCTGAGACTTCCTATGAGCAGTTCTTC.

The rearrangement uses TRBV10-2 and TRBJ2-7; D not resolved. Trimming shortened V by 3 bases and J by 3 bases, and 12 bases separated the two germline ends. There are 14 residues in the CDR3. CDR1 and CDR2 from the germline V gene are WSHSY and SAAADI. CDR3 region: CASSEDLFLYEQYF. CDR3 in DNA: TGCGCCAGCAGTGAAGACTTATTCCTCTACGAGCAGTACTTC.

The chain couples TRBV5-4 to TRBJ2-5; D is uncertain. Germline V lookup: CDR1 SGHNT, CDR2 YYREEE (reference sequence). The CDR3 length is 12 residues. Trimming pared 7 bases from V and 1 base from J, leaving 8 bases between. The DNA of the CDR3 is TGTGCCAGCGGAGTTATCCAAGAGACCCAGTACTTC. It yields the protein CASGVIQETQYF. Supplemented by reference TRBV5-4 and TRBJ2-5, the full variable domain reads ETGVTQSPTHLIKTRGQQVTLRCSSQSGHNTVSWYQQALGQGPQFIFQYYREEENGRGNFPPRFSGLQFPNYSSELNVNALELDDSALYLCASGVIQETQYFGPGTRLLVL.

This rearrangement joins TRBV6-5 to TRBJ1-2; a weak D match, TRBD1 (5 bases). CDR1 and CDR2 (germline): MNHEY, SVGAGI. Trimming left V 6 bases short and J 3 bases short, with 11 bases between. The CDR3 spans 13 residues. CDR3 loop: CASRGGPYYGYTF. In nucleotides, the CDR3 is TGTGCCAGCAGGGGGGGACCCTACTATGGCTACACCTTC.

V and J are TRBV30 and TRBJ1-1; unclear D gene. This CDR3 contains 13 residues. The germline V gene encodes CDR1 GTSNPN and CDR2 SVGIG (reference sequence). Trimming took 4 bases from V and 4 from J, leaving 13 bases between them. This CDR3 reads CAWNIGGFTEAFF. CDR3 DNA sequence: TGTGCCTGGAATATCGGTGGTTTCACTGAAGCTTTCTTT.

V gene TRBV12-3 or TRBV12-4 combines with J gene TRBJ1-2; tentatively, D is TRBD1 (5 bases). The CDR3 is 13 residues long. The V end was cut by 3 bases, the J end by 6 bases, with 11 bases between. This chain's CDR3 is CASSLDQGDGYTF. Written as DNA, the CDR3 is TGTGCCAGCAGTTTGGATCAGGGTGATGGCTACACCTTC.

CDR3 loop: CASSVDPRESSGNTIYF. In DNA form, the CDR3 reads TGTGCCAGCAGCGTAGACCCTCGCGAGTCCTCTGGAAACACCATATATTTT. The genes are TRBV9 and TRBJ1-3; D is unclear. The CDR3 extends over 17 amino acids. The germline V gene has CDR1 SGDLS and CDR2 YYNGEE. The V and J ends lost 0 bases and 0 bases respectively, with 13 bases between them.

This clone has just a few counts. This CDR3 is CASSFLGLAGGQTDTQYF. The CDR3 DNA follows: TGTGCCAGCAGTTTCCTGGGACTAGCGGGAGGGCAAACAGATACGCAGTATTTT. The V gene is TRBV27, the J gene TRBJ2-3, with 16 positions matching TRBD2. Germline trimming cut 3 bases from V and 3 bases from J; bases unmatched to any gene: 6. Per the germline V gene, CDR1 is MNHEY and CDR2 is SMNVEV (reference sequence). This CDR3 is built from 18 residues.

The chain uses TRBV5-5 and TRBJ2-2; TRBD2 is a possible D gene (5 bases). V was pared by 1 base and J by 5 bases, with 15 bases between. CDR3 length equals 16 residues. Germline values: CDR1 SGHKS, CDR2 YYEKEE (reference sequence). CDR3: CASSLSVVRGTGELFF. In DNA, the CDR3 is TGTGCCAGCAGCTTGTCTGTCGTCCGGGGTACCGGGGAGCTGTTTTTT.

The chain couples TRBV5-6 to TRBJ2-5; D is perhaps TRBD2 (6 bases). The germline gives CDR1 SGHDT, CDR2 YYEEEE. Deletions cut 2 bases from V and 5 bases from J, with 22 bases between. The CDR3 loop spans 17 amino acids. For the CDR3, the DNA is TGTGCCAGCAGCTTCGGGGGTTTGGGACGGGACTGGGAGACCCAGTACTTC. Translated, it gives CASSFGGLGRDWETQYF.

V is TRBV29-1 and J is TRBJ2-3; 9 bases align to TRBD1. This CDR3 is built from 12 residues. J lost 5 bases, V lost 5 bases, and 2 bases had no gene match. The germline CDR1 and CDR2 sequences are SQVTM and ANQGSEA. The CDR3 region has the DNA TGCAGCGTTCTGGACAGGGGAGATACGCAGTATTTT. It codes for CSVLDRGDTQYF.

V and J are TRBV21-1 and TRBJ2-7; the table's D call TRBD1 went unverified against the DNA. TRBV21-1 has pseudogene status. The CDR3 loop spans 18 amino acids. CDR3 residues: CASSKAAKGTARPYEQYV. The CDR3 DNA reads TGTGCCAGCAGCAAAGCCGCAAAGGGGACAGCTCGACCCTACGAGCAGTACGTC.

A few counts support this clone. The CDR3 nucleotides read TGTGCCAGCAGCAGGACAGGGGGTGGCAATCAGCCCCAGCATTTT. Amino acids: CASSRTGGGNQPQHF. The chain has TRBV6-5 and TRBJ1-5; 10 bases agree with TRBD1. The CDR3 covers 15 residues. Germline assignment: CDR1 MNHEY and CDR2 SVGAGI. J was trimmed by 2 bases and V by 6 bases; bases with no gene match: 4.

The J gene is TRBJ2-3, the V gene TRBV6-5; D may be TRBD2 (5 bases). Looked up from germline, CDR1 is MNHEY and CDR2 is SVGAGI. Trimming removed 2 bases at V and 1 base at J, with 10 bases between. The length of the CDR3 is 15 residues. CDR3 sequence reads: CASSYVAFGTDTQYF. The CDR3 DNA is TGTGCCAGCAGTTACGTAGCGTTTGGCACAGATACGCAGTATTTT.

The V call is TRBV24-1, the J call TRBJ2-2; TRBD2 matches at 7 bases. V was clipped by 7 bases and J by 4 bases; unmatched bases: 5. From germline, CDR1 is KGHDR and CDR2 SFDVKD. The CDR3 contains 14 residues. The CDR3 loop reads CATRGGAATGELFF. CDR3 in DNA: TGTGCCACCAGGGGAGGGGCGGCCACCGGGGAGCTGTTTTTT.

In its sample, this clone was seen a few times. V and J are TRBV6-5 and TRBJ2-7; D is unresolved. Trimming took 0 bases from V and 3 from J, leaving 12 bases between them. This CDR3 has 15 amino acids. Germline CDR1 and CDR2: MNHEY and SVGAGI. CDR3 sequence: CASSYSISLVYEQYF. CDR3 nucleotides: TGTGCCAGCAGTTACTCGATTAGCTTGGTCTACGAGCAGTACTTC.